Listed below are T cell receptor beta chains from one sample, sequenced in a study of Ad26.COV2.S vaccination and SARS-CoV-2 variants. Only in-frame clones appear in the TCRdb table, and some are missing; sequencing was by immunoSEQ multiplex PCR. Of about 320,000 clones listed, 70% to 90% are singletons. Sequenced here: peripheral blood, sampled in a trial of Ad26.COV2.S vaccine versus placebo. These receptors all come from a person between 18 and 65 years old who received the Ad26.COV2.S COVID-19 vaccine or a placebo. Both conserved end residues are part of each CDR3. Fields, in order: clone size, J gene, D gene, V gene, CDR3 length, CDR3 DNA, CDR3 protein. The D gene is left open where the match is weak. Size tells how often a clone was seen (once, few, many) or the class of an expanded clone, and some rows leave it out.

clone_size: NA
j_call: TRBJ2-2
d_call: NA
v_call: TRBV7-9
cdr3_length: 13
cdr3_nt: TGTGCCAGCGCGGGGCTGAACACCGGGGAGCTGTTTTTT
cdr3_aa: CASAGLNTGELFF

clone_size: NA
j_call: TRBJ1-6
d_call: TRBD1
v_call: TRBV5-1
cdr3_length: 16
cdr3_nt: TGCGCCAGCAGCTTGATTGGGGACAGGGCAAATTCACCCCTCCACTTT
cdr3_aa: CASSLIGDRANSPLHF

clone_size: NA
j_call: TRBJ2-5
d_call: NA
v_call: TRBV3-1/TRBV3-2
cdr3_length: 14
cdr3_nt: TGTGCCAGCAGCCCGACCGCCGCCGGGGAGACCCAGTACTTC
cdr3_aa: CASSPTAAGETQYF

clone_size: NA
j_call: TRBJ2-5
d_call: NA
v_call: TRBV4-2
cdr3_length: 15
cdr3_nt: TGTGCCAGCAGCCACGACCTAGGGGTGTTAGAGACCCAGTACTTC
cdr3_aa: CASSHDLGVLETQYF

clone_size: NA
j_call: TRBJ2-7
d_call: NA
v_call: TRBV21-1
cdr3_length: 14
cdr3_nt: TGTGCCAGCAGCAAAAAGCAGGATACCTACGAGCAGTACTTC
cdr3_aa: CASSKKQDTYEQYF

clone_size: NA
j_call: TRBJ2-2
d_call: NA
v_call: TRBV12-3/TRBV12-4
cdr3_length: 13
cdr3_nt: TGTGCCAGCAGACGGACAGACACCGGGGAGCTGTTTTTT
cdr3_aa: CASRRTDTGELFF

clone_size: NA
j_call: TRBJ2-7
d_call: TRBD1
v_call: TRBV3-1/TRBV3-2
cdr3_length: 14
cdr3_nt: TGTGCCAGCAGCCAAGGATACAGGGGTTACGAGCAGTACTTC
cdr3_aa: CASSQGYRGYEQYF

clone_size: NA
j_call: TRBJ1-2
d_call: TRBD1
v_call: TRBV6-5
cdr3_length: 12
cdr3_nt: TGTGCCAGCAAAGGACAGGGCGCGGGCTACACCTTC
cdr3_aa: CASKGQGAGYTF

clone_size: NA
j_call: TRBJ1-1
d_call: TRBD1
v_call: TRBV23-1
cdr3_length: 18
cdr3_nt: TGCGCCAGCAGTCACTTTGAGTGGGGACAGGGAAGAGGCACTGAAGCTTTCTTT
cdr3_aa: CASSHFEWGQGRGTEAFF

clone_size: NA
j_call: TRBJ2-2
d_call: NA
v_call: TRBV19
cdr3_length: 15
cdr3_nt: TGTGCCAGTAGTATCTTGGCGCAGAACACCGGGGAGCTGTTTTTT
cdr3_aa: CASSILAQNTGELFF

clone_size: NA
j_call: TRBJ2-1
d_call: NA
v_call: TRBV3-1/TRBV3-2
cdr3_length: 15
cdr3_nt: TGTGCCAGCAGCCACCTCGGGCTAGCCGGCAATGAGCAGTTCTTC
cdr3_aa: CASSHLGLAGNEQFF

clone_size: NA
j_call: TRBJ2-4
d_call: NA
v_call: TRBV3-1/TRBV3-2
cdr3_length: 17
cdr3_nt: TGTGCCAGCAGCCCGAGATGGCAGGGGTTAGCCAAAAACATTCAGTACTTC
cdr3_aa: CASSPRWQGLAKNIQYF

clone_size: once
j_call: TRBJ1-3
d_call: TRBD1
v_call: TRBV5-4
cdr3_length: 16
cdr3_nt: TGTGCCAGCAGCTTGGACAGGGGACTTGCTGGAAACACCATATATTTT
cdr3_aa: CASSLDRGLAGNTIYF

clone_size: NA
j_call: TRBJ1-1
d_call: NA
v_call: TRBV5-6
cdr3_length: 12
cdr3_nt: TGTGCCAGCAGACTCCGTAGCACTGAAGCTTTCTTT
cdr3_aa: CASRLRSTEAFF

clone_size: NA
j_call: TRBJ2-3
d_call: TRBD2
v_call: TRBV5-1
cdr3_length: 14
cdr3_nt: TGCGCCAGCAGGCCGACTAGCGGCACAGATACGCAGTATTTT
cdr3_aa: CASRPTSGTDTQYF

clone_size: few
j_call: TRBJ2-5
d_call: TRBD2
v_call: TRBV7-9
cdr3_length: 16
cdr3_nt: TGTGCCAGCAGCCAACGGAGCGGGGGGGCCTGGGAGACCCAGTACTTC
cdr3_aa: CASSQRSGGAWETQYF

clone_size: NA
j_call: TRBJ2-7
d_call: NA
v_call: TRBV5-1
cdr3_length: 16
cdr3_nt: TGCGCCAGCGGGCCTTCCAGTGGGGAAAGCTCCTACGAGCAGTACTTC
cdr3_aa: CASGPSSGESSYEQYF

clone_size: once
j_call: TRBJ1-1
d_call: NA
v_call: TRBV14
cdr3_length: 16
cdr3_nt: TGTGCCAGCAGCCAAGATCGACGACAGCCGAACACTGAAGCTTTCTTT
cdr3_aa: CASSQDRRQPNTEAFF

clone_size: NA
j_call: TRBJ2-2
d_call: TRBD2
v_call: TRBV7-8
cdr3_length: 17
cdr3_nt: TGTGCCAGCAGCTTGACATTAGCGGGGGCGCGGGGCGGGGAGCTGTTTTTT
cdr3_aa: CASSLTLAGARGGELFF

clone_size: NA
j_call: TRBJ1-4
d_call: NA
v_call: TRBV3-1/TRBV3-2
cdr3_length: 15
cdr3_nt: TGTGCCAGCAGCCAGGGGGGCGGGAGGCATGAAAAACTGTTTTTT
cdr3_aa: CASSQGGGRHEKLFF

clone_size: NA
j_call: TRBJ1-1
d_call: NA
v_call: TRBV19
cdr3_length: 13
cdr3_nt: TGTGCCAGTAGGGGCGGAGAGGGCACTGAAGCTTTCTTT
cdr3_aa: CASRGGEGTEAFF

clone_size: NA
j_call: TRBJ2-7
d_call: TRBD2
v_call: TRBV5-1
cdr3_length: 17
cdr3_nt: TGCGCCAGCAGCTTGGCGCTTGATGCGGGGGGTCCCTACGAGCAGTACTTC
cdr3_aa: CASSLALDAGGPYEQYF

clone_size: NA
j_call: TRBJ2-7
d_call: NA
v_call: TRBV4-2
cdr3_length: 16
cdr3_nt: TGTGCCAGCAGGCCAAGTGTCGGCGGGGGCTACTACGAGCAGTACTTC
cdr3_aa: CASRPSVGGGYYEQYF

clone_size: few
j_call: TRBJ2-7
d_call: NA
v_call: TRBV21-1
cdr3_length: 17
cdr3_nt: TGTGCCAGCAGCAATACCCCCTCCTGGGAGGGGGCCTACGAGCAGTACTTC
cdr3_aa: CASSNTPSWEGAYEQYF

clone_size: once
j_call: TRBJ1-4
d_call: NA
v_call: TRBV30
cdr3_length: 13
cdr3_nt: TGTGCCTGGAGTGCTATGACAGGCGAAAAACTGTTTTTT
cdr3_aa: CAWSAMTGEKLFF

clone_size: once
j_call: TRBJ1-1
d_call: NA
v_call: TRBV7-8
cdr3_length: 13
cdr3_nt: TGTGCCAGCAGCGCTAGAATGGGCACTGAAGCTTTCTTT
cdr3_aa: CASSARMGTEAFF

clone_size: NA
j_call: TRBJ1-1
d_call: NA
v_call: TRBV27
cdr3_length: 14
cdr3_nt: TGTGCCAGCAGTTTACTAGGAATGAACACTGAAGCTTTCTTT
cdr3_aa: CASSLLGMNTEAFF

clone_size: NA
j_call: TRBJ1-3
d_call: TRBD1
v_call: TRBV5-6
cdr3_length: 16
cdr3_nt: TGTGCCAGCAGCTTGGGGGACAGGGACCCTGGAAACACCATATATTTT
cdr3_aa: CASSLGDRDPGNTIYF

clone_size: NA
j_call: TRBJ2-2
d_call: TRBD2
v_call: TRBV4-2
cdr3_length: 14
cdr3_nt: TGTGCCAGCAGGGCTAGCGGGGGTGGCGGGGAGCTGTTTTTT
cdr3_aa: CASRASGGGGELFF

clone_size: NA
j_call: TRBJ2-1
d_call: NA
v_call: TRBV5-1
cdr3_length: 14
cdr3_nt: TGCGCCAGCAGCTCGAGGGGCAGATACAATGAGCAGTTCTTC
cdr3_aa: CASSSRGRYNEQFF

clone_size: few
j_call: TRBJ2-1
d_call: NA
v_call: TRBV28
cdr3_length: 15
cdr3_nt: TGTGCCAGCAGTTGGGGGCGGGCTAGCCCCAATGAGCAGTTCTTC
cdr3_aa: CASSWGRASPNEQFF

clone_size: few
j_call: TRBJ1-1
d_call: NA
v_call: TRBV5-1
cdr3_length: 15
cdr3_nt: TGCGCCAGCAGCTTGGGTATTGTACTAAACACTGAAGCTTTCTTT
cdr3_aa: CASSLGIVLNTEAFF

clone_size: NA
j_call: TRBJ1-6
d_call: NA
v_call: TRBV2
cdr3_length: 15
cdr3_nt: TGTGCCAGCAGTCCTCTGGGACTGGGTAATTCACCCCTCCACTTT
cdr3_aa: CASSPLGLGNSPLHF

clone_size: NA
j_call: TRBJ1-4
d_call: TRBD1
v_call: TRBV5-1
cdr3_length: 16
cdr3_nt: TGCGCCAGCAGCTTGACTGCTAGGGGGCAGGGCGAAAAACTGTTTTTT
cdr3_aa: CASSLTARGQGEKLFF

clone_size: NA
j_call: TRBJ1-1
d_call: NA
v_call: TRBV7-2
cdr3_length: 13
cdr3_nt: TGTGCCAGCAGCTGGCGGGGGAACACTGAAGCTTTCTTT
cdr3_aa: CASSWRGNTEAFF

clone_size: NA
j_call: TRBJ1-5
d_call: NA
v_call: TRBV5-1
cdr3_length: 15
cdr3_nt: TGCGCCAGCAGCTTAATCCCGGGGGACCACCAGCCCCAGCATTTT
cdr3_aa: CASSLIPGDHQPQHF

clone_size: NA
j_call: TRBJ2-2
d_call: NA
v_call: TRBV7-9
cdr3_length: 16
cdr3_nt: TGTGCCAGCAGCTCGAGGGGCAGGGTGATTTCCGGGGAGCTGTTTTTT
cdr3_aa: CASSSRGRVISGELFF

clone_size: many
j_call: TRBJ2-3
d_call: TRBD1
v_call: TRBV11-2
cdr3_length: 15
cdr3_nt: TGTGCCAGCAGCGGAGACAGGGTATTTTCAGATACGCAGTATTTT
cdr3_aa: CASSGDRVFSDTQYF

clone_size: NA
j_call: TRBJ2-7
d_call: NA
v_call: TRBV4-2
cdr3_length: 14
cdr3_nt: TGTGCCAGCAGCCAAGATGGGGGCACCTACGAGCAGTACTTC
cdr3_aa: CASSQDGGTYEQYF

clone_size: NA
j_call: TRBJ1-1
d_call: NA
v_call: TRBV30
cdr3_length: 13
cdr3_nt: TGTGCCTGGAGTGTACAAGGGGCCGGTGAAGCTTTCTTT
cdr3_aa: CAWSVQGAGEAFF

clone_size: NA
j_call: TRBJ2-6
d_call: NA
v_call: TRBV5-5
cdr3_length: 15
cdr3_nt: TGTGCCAGCAGTCAGCAGGGAGATGGGGCCAACGTCCTGACTTTC
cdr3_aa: CASSQQGDGANVLTF

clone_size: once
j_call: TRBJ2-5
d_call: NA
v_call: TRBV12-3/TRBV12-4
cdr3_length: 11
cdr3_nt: TGTGCCAGCTCTAGGATACAGACCCAGTACTTC
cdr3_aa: CASSRIQTQYF

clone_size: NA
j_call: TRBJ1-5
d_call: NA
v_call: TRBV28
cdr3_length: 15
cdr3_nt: TGTGCCAGCTTCGGGGGGGCATCGAGCAATCAGCCCCAGCATTTT
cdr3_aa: CASFGGASSNQPQHF

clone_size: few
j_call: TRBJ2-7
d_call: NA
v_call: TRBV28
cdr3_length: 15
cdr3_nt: TGTGCCAGCAGTTTATTCGTCGGGGAGGCCCACGAGCAGTACTTC
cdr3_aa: CASSLFVGEAHEQYF

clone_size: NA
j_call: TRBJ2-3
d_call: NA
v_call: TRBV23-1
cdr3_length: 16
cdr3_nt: TGCGCCAGCAGTCAAAAGGGACGGGGTCGCACAGATACGCAGTATTTT
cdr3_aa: CASSQKGRGRTDTQYF

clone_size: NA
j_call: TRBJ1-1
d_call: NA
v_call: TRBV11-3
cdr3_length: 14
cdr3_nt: TGTGCCAGCAGCAAGGTCGGCGGCGGGACTGAAGCTTTCTTT
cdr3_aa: CASSKVGGGTEAFF

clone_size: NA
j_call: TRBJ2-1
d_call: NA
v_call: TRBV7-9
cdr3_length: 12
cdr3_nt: TGTGCCAGCAGCTTAGGAGACACCGCAGGGTTCTTC
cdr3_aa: CASSLGDTAGFF

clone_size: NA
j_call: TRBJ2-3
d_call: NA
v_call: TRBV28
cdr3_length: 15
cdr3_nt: TGTGCCAGCAGCTGGGGCAGGGGACACACAGATACGCAGTATTTT
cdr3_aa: CASSWGRGHTDTQYF

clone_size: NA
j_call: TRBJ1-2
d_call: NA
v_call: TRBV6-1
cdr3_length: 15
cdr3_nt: TGTGCCAGCAGTGAAATTCCAGGGTTCGGCTATGGCTACACCTTC
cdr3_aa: CASSEIPGFGYGYTF

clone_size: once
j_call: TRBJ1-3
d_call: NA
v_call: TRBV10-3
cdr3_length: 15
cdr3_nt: TGTGCCATCAGTAAGACGGATCCCTCTGGAAACACCATATATTTT
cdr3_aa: CAISKTDPSGNTIYF

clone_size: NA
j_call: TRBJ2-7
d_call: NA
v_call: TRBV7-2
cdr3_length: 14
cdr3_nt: TGTGCCAGCAGCTTAGTACCAGGCCTGGGAGAGCAGTACTTC
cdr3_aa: CASSLVPGLGEQYF

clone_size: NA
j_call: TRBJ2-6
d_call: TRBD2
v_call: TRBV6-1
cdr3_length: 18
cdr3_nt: TGTGCCAGCAGTGAAGCTCCGGGAGGAGACTCTGGGGCCAACGTCCTGACTTTC
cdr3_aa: CASSEAPGGDSGANVLTF

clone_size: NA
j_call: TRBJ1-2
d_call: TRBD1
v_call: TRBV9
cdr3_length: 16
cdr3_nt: TGTGCCAGCAGCGGATCAGGGGGCGCGAGGAACTATGGCTACACCTTC
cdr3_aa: CASSGSGGARNYGYTF

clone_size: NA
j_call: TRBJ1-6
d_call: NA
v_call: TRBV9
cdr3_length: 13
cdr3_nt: TGTGCCAGCAGCGGGGGCTTTAATTCACCCCTCCACTTT
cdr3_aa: CASSGGFNSPLHF

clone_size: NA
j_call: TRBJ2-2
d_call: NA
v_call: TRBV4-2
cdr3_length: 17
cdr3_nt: TGTGCCAGCAGCCGAGGCCCTGGGGGCCAGAACACCGGGGAGCTGTTTTTT
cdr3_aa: CASSRGPGGQNTGELFF

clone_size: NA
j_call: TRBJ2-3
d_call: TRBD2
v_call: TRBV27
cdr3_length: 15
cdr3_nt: TGTGCCAGCAGTTTAAGGGGCGGGGGGGCAGATACGCAGTATTTT
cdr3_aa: CASSLRGGGADTQYF

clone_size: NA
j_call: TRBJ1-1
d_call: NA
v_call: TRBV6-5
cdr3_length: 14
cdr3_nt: TGTGCCAGCAGATCACAGGGATTTAACACTGAAGCTTTCTTT
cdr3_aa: CASRSQGFNTEAFF

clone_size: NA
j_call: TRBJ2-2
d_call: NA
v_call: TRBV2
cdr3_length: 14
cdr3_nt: TGTGCCAGCAAGGGGGGGGCCCGCACCGGGGAGCTGTTTTTT
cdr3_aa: CASKGGARTGELFF

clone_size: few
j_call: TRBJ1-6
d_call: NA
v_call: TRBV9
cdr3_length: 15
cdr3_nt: TGTGCCAGCAGCGTAGGGCCCCTCTATAATTCACCCCTCCACTTT
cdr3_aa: CASSVGPLYNSPLHF

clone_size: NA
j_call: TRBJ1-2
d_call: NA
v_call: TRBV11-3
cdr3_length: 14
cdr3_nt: TGTGCCAGCAGCTTAACCCCAGGGGACTATGGCTACACCTTC
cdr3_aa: CASSLTPGDYGYTF